This T cell receptor (beta chain) was sequenced for a study of blood T cell repertoires in COVID-19 (TCRdb year 2020). For the study in its entirety: Samples covering the acute and convalescent phases of COVID-19 were provided by collaborators in the United States, Italy and Spain. The prospective study material was composed of cDNA or gDNA derived from T cells, B-cell-depleted T cells, or PBMCs. The dataset comprised deeply sampled blood TCRbeta repertoires from subjects exposed to, actively infected with, or recovered from COVID-19. A freely available public database, intended as a resource for researchers studying the immune response to SARS-CoV-2, is where the repertoires were released. The samples were drawn from two sources: the first 160 participants of the ongoing ImmuneRACE study, and 1,200 or so subjects contributed by 6 global collaborators. The sample metadata nearly always contained a de-identified subject ID, COVID-19 status, age in years and sex. Where available, HLA class I and class II types were taken from metadata supplied by the sample provider and were not determined by assay-based typing. The investigation overall reported the following: How much clinical and demographic metadata was included differed by source and by participant, and the metadata was provided uncurated.

Another Seattle source contributed samples from volunteer blood donors who had recovered from COVID-19. Collaborating institutions collected whole blood in K2EDTA tubes following their own protocols. Collaborator samples were shipped for TCRbeta analysis as frozen whole blood, isolated PBMCs, or DNA extracted from either sample type. The immunoSEQ Assay, a bias-controlled multiplex PCR, was used to amplify TCRbeta CDR3 regions from genomic DNA. The paper's data handling went like this. The number of nucleated cells in each sample was estimated from the amplification of reference gene primers within the assay. Sequence reads were collapsed and filtered to measure the absolute abundance of every unique TCRbeta CDR3 rearrangement. For each sample, productive Simpson clonality was calculated as the square root of Simpson's diversity index over productive rearrangements. In TCRdb, the immuneACCESS table is reduced to in-frame sequences with V and J assigned. These tables do not hold every clone; where another copy was compared, an unresolved V gene accounts for under half, and the others remain unexplained. V and J calls and clone size are given by that table; D and trimming were obtained from the DNA. For this sample the table gives about 200,000 clones, of which approximately 88% were detected only once. The ten largest clones add up to around 6.5% of the sample.

Comments on this clone: There is no known antigen for this receptor. No clone much larger than this one lies a single base away; base qualities are absent.

Sequences ENHRY (CDR1) and SYGVKD (CDR2) are obtained from the germline V gene. From V the trimming removes 10 bases and from J it removes 5 bases, while the gene matches leave 7 bases of the junction unaccounted for. The CDR3 measures 13 amino acids from cysteine to phenylalanine. Of the read, only the CDR3 DNA is kept; its 39 bases are in frame from base 1. The clonotype comes from a man in his 60s who had recovered from COVID-19. This sequence uses TRBV10-3 and TRBJ2-2, and TRBD1 aligns with 7 junction nucleotides. The sample taken for sequencing was peripheral blood. The DNA reads as follows: TGTGCCAACCGACAGGGCGGAACCGGGGAGCTGTTTTTT. It translates to CANRQGGTGELFF.